A selection of T cell receptor beta chains follows, all from one sample in a study of human T cells and chemical hapten exposure. One entry per CDR3 protein, called by TCRdb with MiXCR from the RACE reads. The repertoire includes roughly 380,000 distinct CDR3 sequences, approximately 5.1% of them detected once, and approximately 2.8% sits in the top ten. This sample comprised whole blood, obtained in connection with sensitization to the hapten diphenylcyclopropenone (DPC). All receptors derive from a woman in her 50s with alopecia areata. Some clones in this sample may be carry-over from other donors' samples. CDR3s include the opening cysteine and the closing phenylalanine or tryptophan. Fields, in order: clone size, D gene, V gene, J gene, CDR3 DNA, CDR3 protein. The D gene is left open where the match is weak. A clone size is listed for some rows: how often the clone was seen (once, few, many), or a class if it is expanded.

abundance: many
d_gene: TRBD1
v_gene: TRBV29-1
j_gene: TRBJ1-2
CDR3nt: TGCAGCGTTGGACATGGGGGACAGGGGAACTATGGCTACACCTTC
CDR3aa: CSVGHGGQGNYGYTF

abundance: few
d_gene: NA
v_gene: TRBV29-1
j_gene: TRBJ2-6
CDR3nt: TGCAGCGTTGAAGAGAGGGAGACACTTGGATCTGGGGCCAACGTCCTGACTTTC
CDR3aa: CSVEERETLGSGANVLTF

abundance: few
d_gene: TRBD1
v_gene: TRBV6-1
j_gene: TRBJ1-5
CDR3nt: TGTGCCAGCGAGGACAGGGAGGGCAATCAGCCCCAGCATTTT
CDR3aa: CASEDREGNQPQHF

abundance: many
d_gene: NA
v_gene: TRBV25-1
j_gene: TRBJ2-2
CDR3nt: TGTGCCAGCAGTGAATGGACCGTCGGCCCCGAGCTGTTTTTT
CDR3aa: CASSEWTVGPELFF

abundance: many
d_gene: TRBD1
v_gene: TRBV18
j_gene: TRBJ1-2
CDR3nt: TGTGCCAGCCTCGGACAGGACGTTCCTAACTATGGCTACACCTTC
CDR3aa: CASLGQDVPNYGYTF

abundance: NA
d_gene: TRBD1
v_gene: TRBV5-1
j_gene: TRBJ2-1
CDR3nt: TGCGCCACCTCCTCCGGACAGGGTCTTTGGGAGCAGTTCTTC
CDR3aa: CATSSGQGLWEQFF

abundance: few
d_gene: NA
v_gene: TRBV20-1
j_gene: TRBJ1-1
CDR3nt: TGCAGTGCCGCGGCGTACACTGAAGCTTTCTTT
CDR3aa: CSAAAYTEAFF

abundance: many
d_gene: NA
v_gene: TRBV29-1
j_gene: TRBJ1-2
CDR3nt: TGCAGCTACGGAGGGACGGCTAACTATGGCTACACCTTC
CDR3aa: CSYGGTANYGYTF

abundance: few
d_gene: NA
v_gene: TRBV20-1
j_gene: TRBJ1-1
CDR3nt: TGCAGTGCTAGAGAGGACAGAAAAACTGAAGCTTTCTTT
CDR3aa: CSAREDRKTEAFF

abundance: many
d_gene: NA
v_gene: TRBV24-1
j_gene: TRBJ1-5
CDR3nt: TGTGCCACCAGTGATTGGGGGAGCGGTCAGCCCCAGCATTTT
CDR3aa: CATSDWGSGQPQHF

abundance: NA
d_gene: NA
v_gene: TRBV28
j_gene: TRBJ2-3
CDR3nt: TGTGCCAGCAGTCCCCCCCTGGCTAGCACGAGCACAGATACGCAGTATTTT
CDR3aa: CASSPPLASTSTDTQYF

abundance: few
d_gene: NA
v_gene: TRBV2
j_gene: TRBJ2-7
CDR3nt: TGTGCCAGCAGTGAAACTAGCCACGAGCAGTACTTC
CDR3aa: CASSETSHEQYF

abundance: NA
d_gene: TRBD1
v_gene: TRBV28
j_gene: TRBJ2-5
CDR3nt: TGTGCCAGCAGTTCGGGACAGGGAGGAGAGACCCAGTACTTC
CDR3aa: CASSSGQGGETQYF

abundance: few
d_gene: TRBD2
v_gene: TRBV6-2/TRBV6-3
j_gene: TRBJ2-7
CDR3nt: TGTGCCAGCATTCGCTTGGCGGGAGCCGCCTACGAGCAGTACTTC
CDR3aa: CASIRLAGAAYEQYF

abundance: NA
d_gene: TRBD1
v_gene: TRBV6-5
j_gene: TRBJ1-4
CDR3nt: TGTGCCAGCAGTTACTCGAAAGTCCGGGACAGTTATGAAAAACTGTTTTTT
CDR3aa: CASSYSKVRDSYEKLFF

abundance: many
d_gene: TRBD1
v_gene: TRBV4-1
j_gene: TRBJ2-1
CDR3nt: TGCGCCAGCAGCCAGATAGGGACAGTCCGTGAGCAGTTCTTC
CDR3aa: CASSQIGTVREQFF

abundance: few
d_gene: NA
v_gene: TRBV7-9
j_gene: TRBJ1-2
CDR3nt: TGTGCCAGCAGCTTAGAGAGGCTTTCCTATGGCTACACCTTC
CDR3aa: CASSLERLSYGYTF

abundance: many
d_gene: NA
v_gene: TRBV27
j_gene: TRBJ2-1
CDR3nt: TGTGCCACCCTCCCCGTGGCGGACACCTACAATGAGCAGTTCTTC
CDR3aa: CATLPVADTYNEQFF

abundance: many
d_gene: NA
v_gene: TRBV11-2
j_gene: TRBJ2-3
CDR3nt: TGTGCCAGCAGCCCCGACTACAGCGACACAGATACGCAGTATTTT
CDR3aa: CASSPDYSDTDTQYF

abundance: many
d_gene: TRBD1
v_gene: TRBV7-8
j_gene: TRBJ2-7
CDR3nt: TGTGCCAGCAGCTTAGCCGGGACAGGGAATTACGAGCAGTACTTC
CDR3aa: CASSLAGTGNYEQYF

abundance: NA
d_gene: TRBD2
v_gene: TRBV15
j_gene: TRBJ2-3
CDR3nt: TGTGCCACCAGCCTTAGCGGGAGGGAAGATACGCAGTATTTT
CDR3aa: CATSLSGREDTQYF

abundance: many
d_gene: NA
v_gene: TRBV7-9
j_gene: TRBJ1-3
CDR3nt: TGTGCCAGCAGCTTAGCGCAGGGCCGCTCTGGAAACACCATATATTTT
CDR3aa: CASSLAQGRSGNTIYF

abundance: few
d_gene: TRBD1
v_gene: TRBV6-2/TRBV6-3
j_gene: TRBJ1-5
CDR3nt: TGTGCCAGCAGTCAAGCCCCGACAGGGGGGCGCAATCAGCCCCAGCATTTT
CDR3aa: CASSQAPTGGRNQPQHF

abundance: many
d_gene: TRBD1
v_gene: TRBV29-1
j_gene: TRBJ1-1
CDR3nt: TGCAGCGCTGGGACAGCTCCGAACACTGAAGCTTTCTTT
CDR3aa: CSAGTAPNTEAFF

abundance: few
d_gene: TRBD2
v_gene: TRBV6-6
j_gene: TRBJ2-1
CDR3nt: TGTGCCAGCAGTCGGTGGGCTAGCGGGAGTCTTGAGCAGTTCTTC
CDR3aa: CASSRWASGSLEQFF

abundance: many
d_gene: TRBD1
v_gene: TRBV13
j_gene: TRBJ1-2
CDR3nt: TGTGCCAGCAGCACCGACAGGGGAGGAAATGGCTACACCTTC
CDR3aa: CASSTDRGGNGYTF

abundance: many
d_gene: NA
v_gene: TRBV10-2
j_gene: TRBJ2-5
CDR3nt: TGCGCCAGCAGTGAGGACACCCAAGAGACCCAGTACTTC
CDR3aa: CASSEDTQETQYF

abundance: many
d_gene: NA
v_gene: TRBV19
j_gene: TRBJ2-1
CDR3nt: TGTGCCAGTAGTAGCGGGCACTACAATGAGCAGTTCTTC
CDR3aa: CASSSGHYNEQFF

abundance: few
d_gene: NA
v_gene: TRBV29-1
j_gene: TRBJ2-2
CDR3nt: TGCAGCGTGGTGGGACGCCTGAACACCGGGGAGCTGTTTTTT
CDR3aa: CSVVGRLNTGELFF

abundance: many
d_gene: NA
v_gene: TRBV5-1
j_gene: TRBJ2-1
CDR3nt: TGCGCCAGCAGCTTTATCCAGCCGAGGGATGAGCAGTTCTTC
CDR3aa: CASSFIQPRDEQFF

abundance: NA
d_gene: TRBD2
v_gene: TRBV28
j_gene: TRBJ2-1
CDR3nt: TGTGCCATCCTCCCGACTAGCGGGAGCGTTGAGCAGTTCTTC
CDR3aa: CAILPTSGSVEQFF

abundance: few
d_gene: NA
v_gene: TRBV6-5
j_gene: TRBJ2-7
CDR3nt: TGTGCCAGCACCCAACACGCGAGCTCCTACGAGCAGTACTTC
CDR3aa: CASTQHASSYEQYF

abundance: many
d_gene: TRBD1
v_gene: TRBV6-2/TRBV6-3
j_gene: TRBJ1-1
CDR3nt: TGTGCCAGCAGCCACGAGACAGGGGGGAACACTGAAGCTTTCTTT
CDR3aa: CASSHETGGNTEAFF

abundance: few
d_gene: NA
v_gene: TRBV5-5
j_gene: TRBJ2-7
CDR3nt: TGTGCCAGCAGCCCGGAATTCCAAGGGGCCCCTATCTACGAGCAGTACTTC
CDR3aa: CASSPEFQGAPIYEQYF

abundance: few
d_gene: TRBD2
v_gene: TRBV6-5
j_gene: TRBJ2-1
CDR3nt: TGTGCCAGCAGTTACATGTTTAGCGGGAAGCACAATGAGCAGTTCTTC
CDR3aa: CASSYMFSGKHNEQFF

abundance: NA
d_gene: TRBD2
v_gene: TRBV10-3
j_gene: TRBJ2-1
CDR3nt: TGTGCCATGGGGGGGGTTCTCAATGAGCAGTTCTTC
CDR3aa: CAMGGVLNEQFF

abundance: many
d_gene: TRBD2
v_gene: TRBV6-4
j_gene: TRBJ2-2
CDR3nt: TGTGCCAGCAGAGCACTAGCGTCGAGAACCGGGGAGCTGTTTTTT
CDR3aa: CASRALASRTGELFF

abundance: NA
d_gene: NA
v_gene: TRBV12-3/TRBV12-4
j_gene: TRBJ1-2
CDR3nt: TGTGCCAGCAGTACCGATACAGTCTATGGCTACACCTTC
CDR3aa: CASSTDTVYGYTF

abundance: few
d_gene: NA
v_gene: TRBV12-3/TRBV12-4
j_gene: TRBJ1-5
CDR3nt: TGTGCCAGCACAACAGGGTATCAGCCCCAGCATTTT
CDR3aa: CASTTGYQPQHF

abundance: many
d_gene: TRBD1
v_gene: TRBV12-5
j_gene: TRBJ1-1
CDR3nt: TGTGCTAGTGGTGCGTACCAGGGGGCGCGGACTGAAGCTTTCTTT
CDR3aa: CASGAYQGARTEAFF

abundance: NA
d_gene: TRBD2
v_gene: TRBV20-1
j_gene: TRBJ2-7
CDR3nt: TGCAGTGCTAGTCGAAGCGGGAATTCCTACGAGCAGTACTTC
CDR3aa: CSASRSGNSYEQYF

abundance: few
d_gene: NA
v_gene: TRBV5-1
j_gene: TRBJ1-1
CDR3nt: TGCGCCAGCAGCTTACTACCAGCCAACACTGAAGCTTTCTTT
CDR3aa: CASSLLPANTEAFF

abundance: NA
d_gene: NA
v_gene: TRBV4-3
j_gene: TRBJ2-1
CDR3nt: TGCGCCAGCAGCCAGTCAGGGGACGCCTACAATGAGCAGTTCTTC
CDR3aa: CASSQSGDAYNEQFF

abundance: many
d_gene: TRBD2
v_gene: TRBV5-1
j_gene: TRBJ2-3
CDR3nt: TGCGCCAGCAGCTTGTTAGCGGGGGTCAGCACAGATACGCAGTATTTT
CDR3aa: CASSLLAGVSTDTQYF

abundance: few
d_gene: TRBD2
v_gene: TRBV15
j_gene: TRBJ2-1
CDR3nt: TGTGCCACCAGCACGAGTCTAGCGGGCAACCGGCATGAGCAGTTCTTC
CDR3aa: CATSTSLAGNRHEQFF

abundance: NA
d_gene: TRBD2
v_gene: TRBV7-2
j_gene: TRBJ2-5
CDR3nt: TGTGCCAGCAGCACTCGACTAGCGGGAGAGGAGACCCAGTACTTC
CDR3aa: CASSTRLAGEETQYF

abundance: many
d_gene: NA
v_gene: TRBV5-1
j_gene: TRBJ2-3
CDR3nt: TGCGCCAGCAGCTTGGCTGGCGGGAGCACAGATACGCAGTATTTT
CDR3aa: CASSLAGGSTDTQYF

abundance: many
d_gene: TRBD2
v_gene: TRBV7-9
j_gene: TRBJ2-5
CDR3nt: TGTGCCAGCAGCTCCCGCCTGGGGGAGGGTGAGACCCAGTACTTC
CDR3aa: CASSSRLGEGETQYF

abundance: many
d_gene: TRBD2
v_gene: TRBV6-4
j_gene: TRBJ2-3
CDR3nt: TGTGCCAGCAGTGACCCAGCGGGAGGGCCAGATACGCAGTATTTT
CDR3aa: CASSDPAGGPDTQYF

abundance: many
d_gene: TRBD2
v_gene: TRBV9
j_gene: TRBJ2-7
CDR3nt: TGTGCCAGCAGCGAGGGACTAGCGGGGCCCTACGAGCAGTACTTC
CDR3aa: CASSEGLAGPYEQYF

abundance: NA
d_gene: NA
v_gene: TRBV9
j_gene: TRBJ2-1
CDR3nt: TGTGCCAGCAGCGTAGGGCAGGGCCACAATGAGCAGTTCTTC
CDR3aa: CASSVGQGHNEQFF

abundance: many
d_gene: NA
v_gene: TRBV27
j_gene: TRBJ2-7
CDR3nt: TGTGCCAGCAGTTCCTTCAGCTCCTACGAGCAGTACTTC
CDR3aa: CASSSFSSYEQYF